What follows describes a single TCR beta chain. Its antigen is as yet unknown. The data were taken from a study of T-cell memory formation after mild COVID-19. Study results and limitations: Later expanders leaned toward CD4+, whereas clones contracting from day 15 to 85 were balanced CD4/CD8. In second-wave clones peaking day 37, SARS-CoV-2 specificity remained unconfirmed. Memory from before infection featured some responding clones, which suggests cross-reactive memory joined.

Constant-segment primers and 5'RACE yielded cDNA libraries for TCR alpha and TCR beta, each carrying sample barcodes and UMIs. TCRdb re-derived calls from the 5' RACE reads in MiXCR, one entry per CDR3 protein. The sample lists around 200,000 distinct CDR3 sequences, 15% to 20% occurring once. The receptor was derived from a man between 18 and 29 years old who had mild COVID-19 (a few samples of this study predate the infection). Cell type and time point are not known. Sequencing was done on a sample of PBMCs or a T cell subset sorted from them (not recorded which).

The CDR3 coding sequence is TGTGCCAGCAGCCAAGTACCGGACAGGGTCAATGAGCAGTTCTTC. Protein: CASSQVPDRVNEQFF. The rearrangement joins TRBV4-2 to TRBJ2-1; TRBD1 matches at 8 bases. With 1 base clipped from V and 6 bases from J, the junction kept 5 bases outside the gene matches. The germline gives CDR1 LGHNA, CDR2 YNFKEQ. The CDR3 consists of 15 residues.